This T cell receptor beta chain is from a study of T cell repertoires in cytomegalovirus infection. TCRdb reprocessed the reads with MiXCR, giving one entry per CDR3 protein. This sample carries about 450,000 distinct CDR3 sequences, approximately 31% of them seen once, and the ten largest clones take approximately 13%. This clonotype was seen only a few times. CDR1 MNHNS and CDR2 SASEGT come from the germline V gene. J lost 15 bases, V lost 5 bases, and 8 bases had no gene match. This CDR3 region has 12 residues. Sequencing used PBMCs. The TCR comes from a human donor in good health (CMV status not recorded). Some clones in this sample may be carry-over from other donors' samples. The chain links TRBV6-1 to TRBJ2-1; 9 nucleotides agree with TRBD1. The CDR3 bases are TGTGCCAGCAGTCACAGGGGGCGCAGGTGGTTCTTC. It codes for CASSHRGRRWFF.